This T cell receptor beta chain stems from a study of blood T cell repertoires in COVID-19. V lost 4 bases and J lost 8; bases outside the gene matches: 6. The CDR3 covers 14 residues. The germline V gene has CDR1 SGDLS and CDR2 YYNGEE. In the study's own analysis: Using reference gene primer amplification, nucleated cell counts were estimated. Repertoires were generated with immunoSEQ multiplex PCR, while TCRdb's copy carries only in-frame clones and drops some. V, J and clone size are taken as reported in that table, and D and trimming were inferred from the DNA itself. This table holds roughly 140,000 clones, approximately 90% found once. This clone was seen once.

V is TRBV9 and J is TRBJ2-1, with TRBD1 matching over 10 bases. Source material: peripheral blood. This sequence was found in a woman aged 40 to 50 with acute or convalescent COVID-19. CDR3 residues: CASSTGQGFDEQFF. As DNA, the CDR3 is TGTGCCAGCAGCACGGGACAGGGGTTCGATGAGCAGTTCTTC. Using reference TRBV9 and TRBJ2-1 for the parts outside the CDR3, the full variable domain is DSGVTQTPKHLITATGQRVTLRCSPRSGDLSVYWYQQSLDQGLQFLIQYYNGEERAKGNILERFSAQQFPDLHSELNLSSLELGDSALYFCASSTGQGFDEQFFGPGTRLTVL.